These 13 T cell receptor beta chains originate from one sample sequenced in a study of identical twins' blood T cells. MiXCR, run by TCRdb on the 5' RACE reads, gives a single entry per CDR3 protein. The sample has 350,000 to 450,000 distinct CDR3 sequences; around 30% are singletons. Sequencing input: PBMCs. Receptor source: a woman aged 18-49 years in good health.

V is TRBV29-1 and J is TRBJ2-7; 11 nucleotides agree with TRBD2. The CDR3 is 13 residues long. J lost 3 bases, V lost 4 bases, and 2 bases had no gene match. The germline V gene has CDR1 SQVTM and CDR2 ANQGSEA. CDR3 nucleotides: TGCAGCGTTGGAACTAGCGGGGGCTACGAGCAGTACTTC. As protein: CSVGTSGGYEQYF.

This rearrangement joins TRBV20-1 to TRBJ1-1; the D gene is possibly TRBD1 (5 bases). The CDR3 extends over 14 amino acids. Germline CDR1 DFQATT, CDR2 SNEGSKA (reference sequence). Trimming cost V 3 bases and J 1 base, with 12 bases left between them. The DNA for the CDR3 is TGCAGTGCTAGGTCGCCAGGGAGGAACACTGAAGCTTTCTTT. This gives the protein CSARSPGRNTEAFF.

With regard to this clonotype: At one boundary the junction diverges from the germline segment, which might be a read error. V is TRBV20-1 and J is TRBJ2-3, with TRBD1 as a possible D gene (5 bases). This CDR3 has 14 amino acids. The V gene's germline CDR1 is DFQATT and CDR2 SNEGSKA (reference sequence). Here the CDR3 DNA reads TGCAGTGCTAGGGTGACAGCTCGCACAGATACGCAGTGTTTT. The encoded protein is CSARVTARTDTQCF.

CDR3 loop: CASSQLRGSGELFF. CDR3 sequence (DNA): TGTGCCAGCAGCCAGTTGCGGGGGTCCGGGGAGCTGTTTTTT. The J gene is TRBJ2-2, the V gene TRBV14, with 7 bases that match TRBD2. V shed 3 bases, J shed 6 bases, and the junction held 4 bases outside the gene matches. This CDR3 comprises 14 residues. CDR1 and CDR2 from the germline V gene are SGHDN and FVKESK.

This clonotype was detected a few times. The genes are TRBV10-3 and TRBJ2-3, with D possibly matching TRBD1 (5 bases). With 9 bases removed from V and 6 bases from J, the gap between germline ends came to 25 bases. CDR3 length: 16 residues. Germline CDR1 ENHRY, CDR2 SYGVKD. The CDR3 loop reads CAISSNPNRSEDTQYF. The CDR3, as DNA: TGTGCCATATCCTCGAATCCAAACAGGTCGGAGGATACGCAGTATTTT.

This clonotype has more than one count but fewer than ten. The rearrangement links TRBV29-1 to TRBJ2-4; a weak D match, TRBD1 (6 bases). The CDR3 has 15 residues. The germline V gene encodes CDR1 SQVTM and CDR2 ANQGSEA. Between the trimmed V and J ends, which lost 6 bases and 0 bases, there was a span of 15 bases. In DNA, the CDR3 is TGCAGCGTAGCGGACAGTCGGCTAGCCAAAAACATTCAGTACTTC. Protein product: CSVADSRLAKNIQYF.

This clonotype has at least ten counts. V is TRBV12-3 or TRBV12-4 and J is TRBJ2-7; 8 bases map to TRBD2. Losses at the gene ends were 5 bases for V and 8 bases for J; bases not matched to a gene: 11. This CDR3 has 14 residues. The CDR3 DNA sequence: TGTGCCAGCAGTGTCGGGGGGGGCGAATCCCAGCAGTACTTC. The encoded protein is CASSVGGGESQQYF.

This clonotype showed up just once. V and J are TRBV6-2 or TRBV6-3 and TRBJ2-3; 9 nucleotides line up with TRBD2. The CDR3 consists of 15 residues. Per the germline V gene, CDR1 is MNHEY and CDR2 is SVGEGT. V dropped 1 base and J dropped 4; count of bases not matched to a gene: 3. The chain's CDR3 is CASSYLLAGSDTQYF. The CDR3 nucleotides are TGTGCCAGCAGTTACTTACTAGCGGGTTCAGATACGCAGTATTTT.

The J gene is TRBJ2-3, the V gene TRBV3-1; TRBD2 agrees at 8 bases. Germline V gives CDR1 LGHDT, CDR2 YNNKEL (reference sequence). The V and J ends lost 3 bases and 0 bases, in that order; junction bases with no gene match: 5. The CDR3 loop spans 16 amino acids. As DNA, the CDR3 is TGTGCCAGCAGCCATCCTAGCGGGCCTAGCACAGATACGCAGTATTTT. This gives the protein CASSHPSGPSTDTQYF.

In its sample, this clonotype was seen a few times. The CDR3 bases are TGCAGTGCTCTTTTCGCAGATACGCAGTATTTT. Residues: CSALFADTQYF. V gene TRBV20-1 combines with J gene TRBJ2-3; D remains ambiguous. Germline values: CDR1 DFQATT, CDR2 SNEGSKA (reference sequence). The CDR3 is made up of 11 amino acids. The V and J ends lost 5 bases and 4 bases respectively, with 7 bases between them.

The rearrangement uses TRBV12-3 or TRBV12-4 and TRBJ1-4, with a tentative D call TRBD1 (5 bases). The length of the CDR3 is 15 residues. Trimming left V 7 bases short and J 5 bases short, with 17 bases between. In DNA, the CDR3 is TGTGCCAGCACCCCCCGGGACGGGCTGAATGAAAAACTGTTTTTT. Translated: CASTPRDGLNEKLFF.

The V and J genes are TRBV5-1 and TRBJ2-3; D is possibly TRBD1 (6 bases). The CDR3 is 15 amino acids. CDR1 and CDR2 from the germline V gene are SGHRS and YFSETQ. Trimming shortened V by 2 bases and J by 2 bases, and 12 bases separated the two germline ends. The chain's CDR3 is CASSFMDSLTDTQYF. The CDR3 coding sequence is TGCGCCAGCAGCTTTATGGACAGCCTCACAGATACGCAGTATTTT.

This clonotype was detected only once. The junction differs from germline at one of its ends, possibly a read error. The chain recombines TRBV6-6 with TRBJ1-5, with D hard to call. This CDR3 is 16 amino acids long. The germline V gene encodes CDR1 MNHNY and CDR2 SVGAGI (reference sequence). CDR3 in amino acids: CASSHSAVILDQPQHF. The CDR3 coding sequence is TGTGCCAGCAGTCACTCGGCAGTAATTCTAGATCAGCCCCAGCATTTT.